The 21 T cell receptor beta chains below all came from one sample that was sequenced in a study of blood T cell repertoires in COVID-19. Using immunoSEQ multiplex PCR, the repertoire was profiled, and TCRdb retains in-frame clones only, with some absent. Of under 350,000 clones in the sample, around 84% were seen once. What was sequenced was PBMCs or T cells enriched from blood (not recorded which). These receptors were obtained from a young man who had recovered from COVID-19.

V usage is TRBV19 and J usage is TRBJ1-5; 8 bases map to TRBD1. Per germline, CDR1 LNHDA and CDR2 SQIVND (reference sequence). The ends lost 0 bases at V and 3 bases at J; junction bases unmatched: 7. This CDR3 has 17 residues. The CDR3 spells CASSIEDRARNNQPQHF. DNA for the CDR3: TGTGCCAGTAGTATAGAGGACAGGGCTCGAAACAATCAGCCCCAGCATTTT.

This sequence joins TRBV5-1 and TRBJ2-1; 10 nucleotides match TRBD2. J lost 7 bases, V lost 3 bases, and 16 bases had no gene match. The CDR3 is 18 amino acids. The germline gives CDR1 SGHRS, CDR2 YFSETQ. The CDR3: CASSSLAGGPGVANEQFF. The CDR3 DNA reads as TGCGCCAGCAGCTCATTAGCGGGAGGTCCCGGAGTAGCGAATGAGCAGTTCTTC. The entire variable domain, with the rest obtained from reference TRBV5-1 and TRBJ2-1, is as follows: KAGVTQTPRYLIKTRGQQVTLSCSPISGHRSVSWYQQTPGQGLQFLFEYFSETQRNKGNFPGRFSGRQFSNSRSEMNVSTLELGDSALYLCASSSLAGGPGVANEQFFGPGTRLTVL.

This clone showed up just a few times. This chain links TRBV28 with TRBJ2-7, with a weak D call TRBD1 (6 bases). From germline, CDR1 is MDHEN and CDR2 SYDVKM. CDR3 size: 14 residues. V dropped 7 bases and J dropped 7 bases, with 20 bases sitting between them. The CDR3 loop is CASTLNGLRGEQYF. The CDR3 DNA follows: TGTGCCAGCACCTTAAATGGACTCAGGGGAGAGCAGTACTTC.

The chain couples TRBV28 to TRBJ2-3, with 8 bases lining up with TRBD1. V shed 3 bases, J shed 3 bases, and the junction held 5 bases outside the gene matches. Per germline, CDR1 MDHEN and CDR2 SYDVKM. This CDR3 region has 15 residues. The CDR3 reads CASSFGDRGTDTQYF. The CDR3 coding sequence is TGTGCCAGCAGTTTTGGCGACAGGGGAACAGATACGCAGTATTTT.

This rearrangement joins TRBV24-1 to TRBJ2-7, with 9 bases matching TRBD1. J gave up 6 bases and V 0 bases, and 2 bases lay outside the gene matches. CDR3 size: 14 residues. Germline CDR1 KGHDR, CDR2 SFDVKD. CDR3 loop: CATSDLTGGGEQYF. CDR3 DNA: TGTGCCACCAGTGATTTGACAGGGGGCGGCGAGCAGTACTTC.

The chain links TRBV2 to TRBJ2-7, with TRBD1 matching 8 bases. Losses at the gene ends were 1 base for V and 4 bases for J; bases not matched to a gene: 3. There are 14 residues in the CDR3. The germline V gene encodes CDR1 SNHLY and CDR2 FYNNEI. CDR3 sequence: CASSEGTGRYEQYF. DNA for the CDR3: TGTGCCAGCAGTGAAGGGACAGGGAGGTACGAGCAGTACTTC. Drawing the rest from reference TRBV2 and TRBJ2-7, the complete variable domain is EPEVTQTPSHQVTQMGQEVILRCVPISNHLYFYWYRQILGQKVEFLVSFYNNEISEKSEIFDDQFSVERPDGSNFTLKIRSTKLEDSAMYFCASSEGTGRYEQYFGPGTRLTVT.

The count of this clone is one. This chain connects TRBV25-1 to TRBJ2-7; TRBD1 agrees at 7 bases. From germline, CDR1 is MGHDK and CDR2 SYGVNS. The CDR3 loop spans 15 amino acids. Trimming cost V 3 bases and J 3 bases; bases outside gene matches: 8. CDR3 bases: TGTGCCAGCAGTGACGCAAGACAGGGTAGCTACGAGCAGTACTTC. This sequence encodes CASSDARQGSYEQYF.

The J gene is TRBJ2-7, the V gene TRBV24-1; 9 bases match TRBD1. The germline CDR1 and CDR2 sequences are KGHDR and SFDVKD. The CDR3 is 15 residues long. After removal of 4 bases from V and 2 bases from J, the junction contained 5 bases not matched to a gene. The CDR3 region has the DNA TGTGCCACCAGTGACCGACGACAGGGGGCCTACGAGCAGTACTTC. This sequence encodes CATSDRRQGAYEQYF.

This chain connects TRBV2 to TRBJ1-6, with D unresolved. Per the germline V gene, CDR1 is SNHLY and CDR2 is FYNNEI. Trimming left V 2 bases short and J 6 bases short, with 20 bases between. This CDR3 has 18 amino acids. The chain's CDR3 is CASSEHGSPATFNSPLHF. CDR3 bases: TGTGCCAGCAGTGAACATGGTTCCCCAGCGACTTTTAATTCACCCCTCCACTTT.

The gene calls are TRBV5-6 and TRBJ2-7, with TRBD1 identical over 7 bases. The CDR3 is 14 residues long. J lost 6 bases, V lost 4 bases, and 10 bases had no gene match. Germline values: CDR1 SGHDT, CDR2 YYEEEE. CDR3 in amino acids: CASSTYSQGVEQYF. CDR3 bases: TGTGCCAGCAGCACCTACTCCCAGGGGGTCGAGCAGTACTTC.

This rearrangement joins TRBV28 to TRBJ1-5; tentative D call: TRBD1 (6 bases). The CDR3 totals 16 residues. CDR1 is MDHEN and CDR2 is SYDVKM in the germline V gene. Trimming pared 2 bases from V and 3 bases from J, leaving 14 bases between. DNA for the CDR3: TGTGCCAGCAGTTTACCATCTTGGACAGTCAATCAGCCCCAGCATTTT. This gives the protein CASSLPSWTVNQPQHF.

The CDR3 DNA is TGTGCCAGTACCGCAAGGACGACAGGGGATAATTCACCCCTCCACTTT. Amino acids: CASTARTTGDNSPLHF. V gene TRBV19 combines with J gene TRBJ1-6; TRBD1 agrees at 8 bases. The J segment lost 5 bases and the V segment lost 7 bases, leaving 10 bases of the junction unmatched. Germline-derived CDR1 and CDR2 are LNHDA and SQIVND (reference sequence). This CDR3 has 16 residues.

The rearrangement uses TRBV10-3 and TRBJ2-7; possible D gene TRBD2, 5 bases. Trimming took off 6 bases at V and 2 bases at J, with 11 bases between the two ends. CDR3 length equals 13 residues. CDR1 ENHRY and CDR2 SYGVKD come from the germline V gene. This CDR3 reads CAIRRESPYEQYF. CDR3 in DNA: TGTGCCATCAGGAGGGAGTCGCCCTACGAGCAGTACTTC.

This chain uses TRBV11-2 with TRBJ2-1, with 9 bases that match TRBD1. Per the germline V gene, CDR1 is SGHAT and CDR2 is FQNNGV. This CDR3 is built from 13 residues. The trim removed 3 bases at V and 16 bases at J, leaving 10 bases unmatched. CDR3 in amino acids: CASSLGPGQGEFF. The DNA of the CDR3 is TGTGCCAGCAGCTTGGGACCGGGACAGGGCGAATTCTTC.

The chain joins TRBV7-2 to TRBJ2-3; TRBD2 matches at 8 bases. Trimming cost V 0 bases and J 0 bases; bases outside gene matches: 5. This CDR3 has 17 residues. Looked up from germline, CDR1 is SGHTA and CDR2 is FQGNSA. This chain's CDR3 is CASSLAASGLSTDTQYF. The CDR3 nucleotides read TGTGCCAGCAGCTTAGCAGCTAGCGGGCTTAGCACAGATACGCAGTATTTT.

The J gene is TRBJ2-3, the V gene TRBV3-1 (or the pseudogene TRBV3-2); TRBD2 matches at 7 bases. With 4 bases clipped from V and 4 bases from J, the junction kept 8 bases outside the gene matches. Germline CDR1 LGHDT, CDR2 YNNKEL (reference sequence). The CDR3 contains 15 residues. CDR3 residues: CASSPGLGSADTQYF. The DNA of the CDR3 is TGTGCCAGCAGCCCCGGACTAGGGAGCGCAGATACGCAGTATTTT.

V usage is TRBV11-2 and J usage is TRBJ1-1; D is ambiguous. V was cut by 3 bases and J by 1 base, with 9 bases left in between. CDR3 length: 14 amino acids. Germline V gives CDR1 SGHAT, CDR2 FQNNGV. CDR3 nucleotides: TGTGCCAGCAGCTTTACCAGAGGGAACACTGAAGCTTTCTTT. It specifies CASSFTRGNTEAFF.

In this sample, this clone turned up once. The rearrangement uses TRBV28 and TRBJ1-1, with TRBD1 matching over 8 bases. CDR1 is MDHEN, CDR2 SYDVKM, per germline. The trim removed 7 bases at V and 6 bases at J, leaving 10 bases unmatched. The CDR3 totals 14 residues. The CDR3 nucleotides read TGTGCCAGCATGGGACAGGCGGGGACCGCTGAAGCTTTCTTT. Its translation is CASMGQAGTAEAFF.

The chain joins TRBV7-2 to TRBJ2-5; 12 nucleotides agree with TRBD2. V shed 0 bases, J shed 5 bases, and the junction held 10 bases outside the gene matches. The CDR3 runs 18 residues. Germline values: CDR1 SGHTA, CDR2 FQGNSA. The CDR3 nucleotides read TGTGCCAGCAGCTTAGCTACCCTAGCGGGAGGGTTCCGTGAGACCCAGTACTTC. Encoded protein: CASSLATLAGGFRETQYF.

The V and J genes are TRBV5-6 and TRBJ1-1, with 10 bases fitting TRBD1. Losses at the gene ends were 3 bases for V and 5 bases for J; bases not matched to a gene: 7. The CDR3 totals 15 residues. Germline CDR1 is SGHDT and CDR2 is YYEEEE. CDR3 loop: CASSWGTGQGTEAFF. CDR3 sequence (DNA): TGTGCCAGCAGCTGGGGTACGGGACAGGGGACTGAAGCTTTCTTT.

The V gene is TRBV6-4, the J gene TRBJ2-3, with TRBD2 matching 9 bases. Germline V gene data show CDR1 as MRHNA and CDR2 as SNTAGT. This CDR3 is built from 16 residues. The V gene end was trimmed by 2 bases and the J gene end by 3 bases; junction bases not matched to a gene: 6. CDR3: CASSDGASGTTDTQYF. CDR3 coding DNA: TGTGCCAGCAGTGACGGGGCTAGCGGGACGACAGATACGCAGTATTTT.